This T cell receptor beta chain was identified in a study of blood T cell repertoires in COVID-19. At the level of the study: Samples representing acute and convalescent COVID-19 were sourced from the United States, Italy and Spain. The cDNA or gDNA used as material had been derived from T cells, B-cell-depleted T cells, or PBMCs.

The germline V gene encodes CDR1 SGDLS and CDR2 YYNGEE. This CDR3 is 16 amino acids long. V was pared by 0 bases and J by 3 bases, with 13 bases between. As processed by the authors: Using reference gene primer amplification, nucleated cell counts were estimated. Using immunoSEQ multiplex PCR, the repertoire was profiled, and TCRdb retains in-frame clones only, with some absent. D and trimming come from the DNA, and the V and J calls and clone size come from that table. The repertoire includes about 150,000 clones, around 81% of them detected once, and 13% sits in the top ten. The sample comprised peripheral blood. The genes are TRBV9 and TRBJ2-1; possibly TRBD2 for D (6 bases). This TCR derives from a man in his sixties or seventies who had recovered from COVID-19. CDR3 in DNA: TGTGCCAGCAGCGTAGGGGGAGGTGGTAGCTACAATGAGCAGTTCTTC. It translates to CASSVGGGGSYNEQFF. The complete variable domain, with remaining parts taken from reference TRBV9 and TRBJ2-1, reads DSGVTQTPKHLITATGQRVTLRCSPRSGDLSVYWYQQSLDQGLQFLIQYYNGEERAKGNILERFSAQQFPDLHSELNLSSLELGDSALYFCASSVGGGGSYNEQFFGPGTRLTVL.